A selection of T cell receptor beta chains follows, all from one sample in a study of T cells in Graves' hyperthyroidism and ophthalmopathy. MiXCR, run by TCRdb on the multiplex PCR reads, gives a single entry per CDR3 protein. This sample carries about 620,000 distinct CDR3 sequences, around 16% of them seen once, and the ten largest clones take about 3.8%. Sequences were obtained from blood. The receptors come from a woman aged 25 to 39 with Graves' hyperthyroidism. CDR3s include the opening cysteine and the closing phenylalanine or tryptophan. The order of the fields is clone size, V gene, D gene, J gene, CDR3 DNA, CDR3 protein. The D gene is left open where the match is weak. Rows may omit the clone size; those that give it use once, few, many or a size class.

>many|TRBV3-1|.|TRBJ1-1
TGTGCCAGCAGAGGGGTTGGTGGTGAAGCTTTCTTT
CASRGVGGEAFF
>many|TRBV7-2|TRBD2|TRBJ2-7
TGTGCCAGCAGCCCAGTTAGCGGGCGCGAGCAGTACTTC
CASSPVSGREQYF
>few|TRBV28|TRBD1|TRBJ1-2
TGTGCCAGCAGTTCCTATATGGACAGGGACTATGGCTACACCTTC
CASSSYMDRDYGYTF
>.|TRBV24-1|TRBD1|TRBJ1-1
TGTGCCACCAGATCGGGACAGTCCTCGGAGGCTTTCTTT
CATRSGQSSEAFF
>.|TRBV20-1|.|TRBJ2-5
TGCAGTGCTAGATCTGTCAGCCTAAAGATTCAAGAGACCCAGTACTTC
CSARSVSLKIQETQYF
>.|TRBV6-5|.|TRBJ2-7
TGTGCCAGCAGTTACCTAGTAAGCTCCTACGAGCAGTACTTC
CASSYLVSSYEQYF
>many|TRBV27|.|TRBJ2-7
TGTGCCAGCAGTTTAAGGGGCAGGGGCCACGAGCAGTACTTC
CASSLRGRGHEQYF
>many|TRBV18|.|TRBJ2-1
TGTGCCAGCTCACCACAATACAATGAGCAGTTCTTC
CASSPQYNEQFF
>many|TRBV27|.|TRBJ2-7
TGTGCCAGCAGTTTTTCAGATACCTACGAGCAGTACTTC
CASSFSDTYEQYF
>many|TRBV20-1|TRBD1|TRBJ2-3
TGCAGTGCTACCCCGGGACAGATCACAGATACGCAGTATTTT
CSATPGQITDTQYF
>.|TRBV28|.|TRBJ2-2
TGTGCCAGCAGTTTAACCGCGCCCCTGGGGGAGCTGTTTTTT
CASSLTAPLGELFF
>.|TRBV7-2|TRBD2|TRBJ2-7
TGTGCAACTAGCGGGATCTCCTACGAGCAGTACTTC
CATSGISYEQYF
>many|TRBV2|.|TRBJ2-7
TGTGCCAGCACCGCCAGGGACTACGAGCAGTACTTC
CASTARDYEQYF
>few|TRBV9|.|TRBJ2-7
TGTGCCAGCAGCGGGCCCACAGCCTACGAGCAGTACTTC
CASSGPTAYEQYF
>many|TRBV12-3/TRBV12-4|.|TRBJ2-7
TGTGCCAGCAGTTGGGACTCCCGAACGTACGAGCAGTACTTC
CASSWDSRTYEQYF
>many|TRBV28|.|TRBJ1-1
TGTGCCAGCAGAGGGGGACTTCGCGTTGAAGCTTTCTTT
CASRGGLRVEAFF
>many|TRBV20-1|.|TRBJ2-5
TGCAGTGCTAGAGATCGGAGGACAAGGCTGGAGACCCAGTACTTC
CSARDRRTRLETQYF
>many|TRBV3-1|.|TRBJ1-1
TGTGCCAGCAGCCGAAGGCAGAATGAAGCTTTCTTT
CASSRRQNEAFF
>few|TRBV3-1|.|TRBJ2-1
TGTGCCAGCAGCCAAGGGTCGGCAGGCCTATACAATGAGCAGTTCTTC
CASSQGSAGLYNEQFF
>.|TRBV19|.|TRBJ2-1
TGTGCCAGTAGTATAGGGACAGTCAATGAGCAGTTCTTC
CASSIGTVNEQFF
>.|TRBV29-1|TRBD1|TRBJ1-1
TGCAGCGCCCAGGGGGCTGAAGCTTTCTTT
CSAQGAEAFF
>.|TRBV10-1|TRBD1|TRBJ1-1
TGCGCCAGCAGTGACCTCAGGCCAGGGGGGAACACTGAAGCTTTCTTT
CASSDLRPGGNTEAFF
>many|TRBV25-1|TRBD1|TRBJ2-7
TGTGCCAGCAGTGCCTCTTCGGGACAGGGGGACCCCTACGAGCAGTACTTC
CASSASSGQGDPYEQYF
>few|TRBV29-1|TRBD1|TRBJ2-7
TGCAGCGTTGGGAAGGACAGGGGCTCCTACGAGCAGTACTTC
CSVGKDRGSYEQYF
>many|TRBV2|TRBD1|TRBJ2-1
TGTGCCAGCAGCCAGGGACAGGGGGCTAGAAATGAGCAGTTCTTC
CASSQGQGARNEQFF